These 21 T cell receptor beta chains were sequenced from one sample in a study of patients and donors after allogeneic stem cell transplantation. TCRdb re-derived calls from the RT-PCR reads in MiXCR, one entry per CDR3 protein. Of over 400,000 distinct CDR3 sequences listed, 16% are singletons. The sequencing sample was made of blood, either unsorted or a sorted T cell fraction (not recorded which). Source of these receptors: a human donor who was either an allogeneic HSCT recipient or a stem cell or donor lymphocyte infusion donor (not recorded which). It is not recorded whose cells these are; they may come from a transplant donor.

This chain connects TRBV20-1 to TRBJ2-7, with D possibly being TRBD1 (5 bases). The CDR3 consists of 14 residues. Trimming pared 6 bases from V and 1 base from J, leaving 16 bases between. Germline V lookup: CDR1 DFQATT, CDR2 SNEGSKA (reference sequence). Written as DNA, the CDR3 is TGCAGTGCCAAGAAGGACATCCTTTCCTACGAGCAGTACTTC. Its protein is CSAKKDILSYEQYF.

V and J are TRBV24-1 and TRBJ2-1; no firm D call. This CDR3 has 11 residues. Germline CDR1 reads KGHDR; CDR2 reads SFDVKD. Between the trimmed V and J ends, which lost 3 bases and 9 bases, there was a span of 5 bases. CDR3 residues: CATSDRGEQFF. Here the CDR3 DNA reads TGTGCCACCAGTGATCGTGGTGAGCAGTTCTTC.

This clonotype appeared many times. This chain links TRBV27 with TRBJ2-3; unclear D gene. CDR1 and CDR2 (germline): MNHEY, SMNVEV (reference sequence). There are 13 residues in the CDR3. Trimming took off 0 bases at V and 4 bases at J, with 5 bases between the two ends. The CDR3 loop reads CASSLSAADTQYF. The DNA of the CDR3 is TGTGCCAGCAGTTTATCCGCAGCAGATACGCAGTATTTT.

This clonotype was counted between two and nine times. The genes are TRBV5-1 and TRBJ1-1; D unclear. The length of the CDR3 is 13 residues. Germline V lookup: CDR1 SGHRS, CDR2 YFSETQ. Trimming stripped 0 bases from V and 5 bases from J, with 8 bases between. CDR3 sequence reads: CASSLVQRTEAFF. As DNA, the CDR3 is TGCGCCAGCAGCTTGGTACAGCGGACTGAAGCTTTCTTT.

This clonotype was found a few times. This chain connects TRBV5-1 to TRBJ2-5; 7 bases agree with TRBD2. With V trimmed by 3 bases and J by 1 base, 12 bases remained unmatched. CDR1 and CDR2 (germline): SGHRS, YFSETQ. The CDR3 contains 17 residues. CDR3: CASSSEGLRGSQETQYF. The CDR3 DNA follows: TGCGCCAGCAGCTCAGAGGGGTTGCGGGGGAGCCAAGAGACCCAGTACTTC. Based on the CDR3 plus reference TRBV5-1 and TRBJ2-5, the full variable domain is KAGVTQTPRYLIKTRGQQVTLSCSPISGHRSVSWYQQTPGQGLQFLFEYFSETQRNKGNFPGRFSGRQFSNSRSEMNVSTLELGDSALYLCASSSEGLRGSQETQYFGPGTRLLVL.

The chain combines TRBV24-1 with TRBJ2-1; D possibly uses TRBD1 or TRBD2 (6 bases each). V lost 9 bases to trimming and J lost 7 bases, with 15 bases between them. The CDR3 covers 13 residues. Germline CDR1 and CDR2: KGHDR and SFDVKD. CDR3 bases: TGTGCCACCGGGGGCGGGATTGGTAATGAGCAGTTCTTC. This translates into CATGGGIGNEQFF.

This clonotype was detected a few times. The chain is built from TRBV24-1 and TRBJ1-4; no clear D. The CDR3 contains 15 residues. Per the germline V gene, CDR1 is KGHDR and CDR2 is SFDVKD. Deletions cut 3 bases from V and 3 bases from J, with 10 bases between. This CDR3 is CATSDAGDPNEKLFF. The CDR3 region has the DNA TGTGCCACCAGTGATGCTGGAGACCCTAATGAAAAACTGTTTTTT.

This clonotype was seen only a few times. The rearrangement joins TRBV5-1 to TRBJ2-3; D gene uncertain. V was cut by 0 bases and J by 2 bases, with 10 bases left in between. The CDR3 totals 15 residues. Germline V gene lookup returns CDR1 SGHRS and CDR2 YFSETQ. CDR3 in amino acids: CASSLVSLTTDTQYF. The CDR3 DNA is TGCGCCAGCAGCTTGGTTTCTCTCACCACAGATACGCAGTATTTT. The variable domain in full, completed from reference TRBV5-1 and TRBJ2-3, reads KAGVTQTPRYLIKTRGQQVTLSCSPISGHRSVSWYQQTPGQGLQFLFEYFSETQRNKGNFPGRFSGRQFSNSRSEMNVSTLELGDSALYLCASSLVSLTTDTQYFGPGTRLTVL.

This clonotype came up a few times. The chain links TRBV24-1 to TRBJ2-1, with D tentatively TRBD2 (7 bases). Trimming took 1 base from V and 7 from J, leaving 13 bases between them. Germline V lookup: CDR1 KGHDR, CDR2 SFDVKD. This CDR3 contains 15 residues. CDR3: CATSDLGGAQNEQFF. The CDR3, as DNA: TGTGCCACCAGTGATTTAGGGGGGGCGCAAAATGAGCAGTTCTTC.

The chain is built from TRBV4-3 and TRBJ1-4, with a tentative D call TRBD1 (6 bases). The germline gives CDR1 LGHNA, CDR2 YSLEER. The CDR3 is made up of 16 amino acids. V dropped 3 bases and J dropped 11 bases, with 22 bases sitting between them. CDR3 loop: CASSQKQGPATGKLFF. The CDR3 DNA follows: TGCGCCAGCAGCCAGAAACAGGGCCCTGCAACTGGGAAACTGTTTTTT.

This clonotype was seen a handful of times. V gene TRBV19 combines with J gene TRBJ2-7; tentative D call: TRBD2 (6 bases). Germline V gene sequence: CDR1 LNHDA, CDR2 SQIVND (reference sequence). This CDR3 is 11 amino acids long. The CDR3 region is CSTGLTYEQYF. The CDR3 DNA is TGTTCCACGGGACTTACCTACGAGCAGTACTTC.

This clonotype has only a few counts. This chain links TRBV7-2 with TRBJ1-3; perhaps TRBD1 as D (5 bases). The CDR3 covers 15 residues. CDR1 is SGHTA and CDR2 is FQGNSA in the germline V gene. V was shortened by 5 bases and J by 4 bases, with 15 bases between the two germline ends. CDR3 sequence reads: CASSPPGAGGNTIYF. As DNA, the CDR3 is TGTGCCAGCAGCCCCCCTGGGGCAGGCGGAAACACCATATATTTT.

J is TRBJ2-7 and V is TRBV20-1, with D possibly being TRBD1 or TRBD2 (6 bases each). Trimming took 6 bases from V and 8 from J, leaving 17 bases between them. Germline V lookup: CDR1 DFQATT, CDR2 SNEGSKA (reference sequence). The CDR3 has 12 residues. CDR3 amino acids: CSATKGGIKQYF. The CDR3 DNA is TGCAGTGCAACCAAAGGGGGGATAAAGCAGTACTTC.

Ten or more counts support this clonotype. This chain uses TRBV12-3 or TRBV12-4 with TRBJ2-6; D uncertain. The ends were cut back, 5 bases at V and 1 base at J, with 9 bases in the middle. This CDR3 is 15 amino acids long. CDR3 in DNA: TGTGCCAGCAGTCGTACTCGGTCTGGGGCCAACGTCCTGACTTTC. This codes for CASSRTRSGANVLTF.

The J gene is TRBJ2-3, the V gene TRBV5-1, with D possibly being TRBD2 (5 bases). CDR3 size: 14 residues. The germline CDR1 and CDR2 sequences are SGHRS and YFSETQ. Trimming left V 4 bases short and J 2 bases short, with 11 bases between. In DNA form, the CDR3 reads TGCGCCAGCAGCAGGACTTCTTTCACAGATACGCAGTATTTT. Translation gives CASSRTSFTDTQYF.

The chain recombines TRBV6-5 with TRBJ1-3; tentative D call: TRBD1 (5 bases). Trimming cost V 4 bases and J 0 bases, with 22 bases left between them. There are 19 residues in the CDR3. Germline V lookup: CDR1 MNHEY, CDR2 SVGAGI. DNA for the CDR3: TGTGCCAGCAGTTCTCACCCATCGGGACCGAGGACCTCTGGAAACACCATATATTTT. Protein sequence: CASSSHPSGPRTSGNTIYF.

CDR3: CASSDHGTGAYEQYF. Written as DNA, the CDR3 is TGTGCCAGCAGTGATCACGGGACAGGGGCCTACGAGCAGTACTTC. The V gene is TRBV25-1, the J gene TRBJ2-7; 10 bases agree with TRBD1. CDR3 length: 15 amino acids. From germline, CDR1 is MGHDK and CDR2 SYGVNS. The junction had 4 bases not matched to a gene; V was cut back by 3 bases and J by 2 bases.

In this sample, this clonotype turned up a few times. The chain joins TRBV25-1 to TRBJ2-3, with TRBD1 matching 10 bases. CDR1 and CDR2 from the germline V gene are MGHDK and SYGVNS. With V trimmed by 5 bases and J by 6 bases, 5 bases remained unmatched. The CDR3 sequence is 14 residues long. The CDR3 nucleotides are TGTGCCAGCAGTTGGACAGGGGGAGACGATACGCAGTATTTT. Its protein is CASSWTGGDDTQYF. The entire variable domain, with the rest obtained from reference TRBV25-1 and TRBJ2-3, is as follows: EADIYQTPRYLVIGTGKKITLECSQTMGHDKMYWYQQDPGMELHLIHYSYGVNSTEKGDLSSESTVSRIRTEHFPLTLESARPSHTSQYLCASSWTGGDDTQYFGPGTRLTVL.

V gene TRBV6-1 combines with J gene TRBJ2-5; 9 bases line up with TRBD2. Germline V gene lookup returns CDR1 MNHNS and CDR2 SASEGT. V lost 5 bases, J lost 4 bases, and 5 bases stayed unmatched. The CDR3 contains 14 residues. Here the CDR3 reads CASSHSGSGETQYF. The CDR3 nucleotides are TGTGCCAGCAGTCATAGCGGGAGCGGAGAGACCCAGTACTTC.

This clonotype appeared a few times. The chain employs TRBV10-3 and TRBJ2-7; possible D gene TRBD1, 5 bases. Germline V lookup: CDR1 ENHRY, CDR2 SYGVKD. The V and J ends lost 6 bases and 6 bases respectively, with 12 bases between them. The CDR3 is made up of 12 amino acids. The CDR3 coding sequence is TGTGCCATCAGGCCAGGGATGGGCGAGCAGTACTTC. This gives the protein CAIRPGMGEQYF.

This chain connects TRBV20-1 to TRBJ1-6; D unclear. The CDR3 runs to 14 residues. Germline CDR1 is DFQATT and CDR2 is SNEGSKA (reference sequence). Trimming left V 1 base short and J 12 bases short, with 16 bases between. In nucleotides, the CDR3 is TGCAGTGCTAGAGGCCCCTCAGGAGGATTACCCCTCCACTTT. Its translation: CSARGPSGGLPLHF.